This T cell receptor (beta chain) was found in a study of cytomegalovirus exposure and HLA in healthy donors. Across the study: The 650 to 850 first-cohort repertoires and the 120 or so validation repertoires shared the same platform, a later analysis reported.

Worth noting for this clone: The antigen is undetermined.

Overall study findings and caveats: Many donors carried some public TCRs, although rarity characterized most TCR sequences. Some TCR beta chains (more than 150 of them) were listed as cytomegalovirus-associated. According to a subsequent analysis, TCR clusters identified in the first cohort showed a tendency to co-occur across the approximately 120 validation repertoires.

CDR1 is SGHAT and CDR2 is FQNNGV in the germline V gene. The V and J ends lost 1 base and 8 bases respectively, with 14 bases between them. The CDR3 is made up of 14 amino acids. Sequencing was performed with immunoSEQ multiplex PCR; in TCRdb, only in-frame clones are kept and a portion is missing. The sample has approximately 200,000 clones, about nine tenths seen once. The chain combines TRBV11-2 with TRBJ1-1; the D gene is possibly TRBD1 (5 bases). The sequenced sample consisted of PBMCs. This receptor was taken from a young woman in good health and CMV-seronegative. This CDR3 reads CASSLVLRSGEAFF. The CDR3 DNA reads as TGTGCCAGCAGCTTAGTCCTCCGCTCAGGGGAAGCTTTCTTT.